This TCR beta chain came from a study of shared clonotypes between healthy human individuals. Across the whole study: Two women and a few men aged 18 to 49 served as donors.

In the original analysis: Junction-only sequences produced by ImmunoSEQ had no quality scores, so filtering differed. TCRdb's copy holds only in-frame clones and misses some; the assay was immunoSEQ multiplex PCR. D and trimming were read from the DNA, whereas the V and J calls and clone size are those reported in that table. The sample consists of roughly 2 million clones, about 95% of them appearing once. Per germline, CDR1 SGDLS and CDR2 YYNGEE. V gave up 4 bases and J gave up 1 base, with 8 bases separating them. The length of the CDR3 is 13 residues. Worth noting for this clone: Its matching antigen is unknown.

Negatively enriched CD4+ T cells were divided by CD45RA into naive and memory. Study results and caveats: Although depth was large, rarefaction showed that sequencing of the sorted subsets was incomplete.

The chain uses TRBV9 and TRBJ1-1; D call uncertain. The sequence was collected from a man between 18 and 35 years old in good health. The sample taken for sequencing was naive CD4+ T cells sorted from blood. The subset: CD45RA+ positively selected. In DNA, the CDR3 is TGTGCCAGCAGCCCGGGGAAGAACACTGAAGCTTTCTTT. It encodes CASSPGKNTEAFF.